A single sample gave rise to the 25 T cell receptor beta chains below, sequenced in a study of blood T cell repertoires in COVID-19. Sequenced by immunoSEQ multiplex PCR; TCRdb stores in-frame clones only, minus some. Of more than 95,000 clones listed, roughly 69% are singletons. The sequencing input was peripheral blood. The receptor set was obtained from a woman in her 70s with acute or convalescent COVID-19.

The genes are TRBV2 and TRBJ2-7; D is unresolved. V lost 0 bases to trimming and J lost 0 bases, with 6 bases between them. Per germline, CDR1 SNHLY and CDR2 FYNNEI. The CDR3 covers 14 residues. DNA of the CDR3: TGTGCCAGCAGTGAAGCCTCGGGCTCCTACGAGCAGTACTTC. Protein sequence: CASSEASGSYEQYF.

This clone was seen a few times. This rearrangement joins TRBV12-3 or TRBV12-4 to TRBJ1-1; a weak D match, TRBD1 (5 bases). Trimming stripped 6 bases from V and 7 bases from J, with 12 bases between. The CDR3 length is 12 residues. The CDR3: CASSTGGFEAFF. The CDR3 coding sequence is TGTGCCAGCAGCACCGGGGGATTTGAAGCTTTCTTT.

The chain joins TRBV19 to TRBJ2-2, with D possibly TRBD2 on 7 matching bases. The V gene lost 9 bases and the J gene lost 1 base, with 15 bases spanning the gap. CDR1 and CDR2 from the germline V gene are LNHDA and SQIVND (reference sequence). The CDR3 loop spans 15 amino acids. The CDR3, as DNA: TGTGCCAGCGGGGGCGGGAGATTGAACACCGGGGAGCTGTTTTTT. Translation gives CASGGGRLNTGELFF.

This rearrangement joins TRBV2 to TRBJ1-6, with a possible D match to TRBD1 (5 bases). V lost 2 bases and J lost 10, with 12 bases in between. Germline V gives CDR1 SNHLY, CDR2 FYNNEI. The CDR3 has 14 amino acids. This CDR3 reads CASSELPGRSPLHF. For the CDR3, the DNA is TGTGCCAGCAGTGAATTACCAGGGCGGTCACCCCTCCACTTT.

This clone was recorded a few times. The rearrangement uses TRBV11-2 and TRBJ1-1; D might be TRBD1 (5 bases). Trimming shortened V by 1 base and J by 6 bases, and 12 bases separated the two germline ends. The CDR3 length is 14 residues. The germline V gene has CDR1 SGHAT and CDR2 FQNNGV. CDR3 bases: TGTGCCAGCAGCTTAGCCCAGGGTCCTTCTGAAGCTTTCTTT. It translates to CASSLAQGPSEAFF.

The CDR3 sequence is CASSLTGPNYGYTF. As DNA, the CDR3 is TGTGCCAGCAGCTTGACAGGGCCCAACTATGGCTACACCTTC. The chain combines TRBV5-6 with TRBJ1-2; TRBD1 is a possible D gene (6 bases). The germline V gene has CDR1 SGHDT and CDR2 YYEEEE. Deletions cut 1 base from V and 2 bases from J, with 9 bases between. The CDR3 has 14 amino acids.

The chain joins TRBV18 to TRBJ2-7; 10 nucleotides agree with TRBD1. The germline V gene has CDR1 KGHSH and CDR2 LQKENI. The CDR3 length is 15 residues. J lost 4 bases, V lost 4 bases, and 7 bases had no gene match. The CDR3 here is CASSLPGQGTYEQYF. The CDR3 region has the DNA TGTGCCAGCTCACTTCCGGGACAGGGGACGTACGAGCAGTACTTC.

This sequence joins TRBV24-1 and TRBJ2-2; D not resolved. The CDR3 totals 11 residues. V lost 6 bases, J lost 7 bases, and 5 bases lay in between. Germline CDR1 is KGHDR and CDR2 is SFDVKD. The CDR3 reads CATSPGGELFF. CDR3 sequence (DNA): TGTGCCACCAGTCCGGGCGGGGAGCTGTTTTTT.

The chain joins TRBV6-5 to TRBJ1-6; TRBD1 might be the D (5 bases). The germline CDR1 and CDR2 sequences are MNHEY and SVGAGI. V shed 8 bases and J shed 0 bases, with 8 bases lying between them. CDR3 length: 14 residues. The CDR3 DNA sequence: TGTGCCAGCGGACAACTCTCCTATAATTCACCCCTCCACTTT. Translating gives CASGQLSYNSPLHF.

V usage is TRBV5-5 and J usage is TRBJ1-2; D gene unclear. The CDR3 runs to 16 residues. V was pared by 3 bases and J by 2 bases, with 17 bases between. Germline V gene lookup returns CDR1 SGHKS and CDR2 YYEKEE (reference sequence). The CDR3 bases are TGTGCCAGCAGCTCTGGTGGAGGGAGGCCCAACTATGGCTACACCTTC. Protein sequence: CASSSGGGRPNYGYTF.

V and J are TRBV11-1 and TRBJ2-7; no definite D call. CDR3 length equals 12 residues. V was pared by 3 bases and J by 6 bases, with 9 bases between. Germline assignment: CDR1 SGHAT and CDR2 FQDESV (reference sequence). The CDR3 here is CASSLWSREQYF. CDR3 DNA: TGTGCCAGCAGCTTGTGGAGTCGCGAGCAGTACTTC.

This chain links TRBV18 with TRBJ2-3, with D uncertain. CDR3 size: 12 residues. V dropped 4 bases and J dropped 3 bases, with 5 bases sitting between them. Looked up from germline, CDR1 is KGHSH and CDR2 is LQKENI. CDR3 DNA: TGTGCCAGCTCACAAGCGACAGATACGCAGTATTTT. It yields the protein CASSQATDTQYF.

The chain has TRBV7-6 and TRBJ2-2; maybe TRBD2 (7 bases). Germline V gene sequence: CDR1 SGHVS, CDR2 FNYEAQ. V lost 5 bases and J lost 3, with 19 bases in between. The CDR3 length is 17 residues. CDR3 residues: CASSPRGGRKYTGELFF. CDR3 nucleotide sequence: TGTGCCAGCAGCCCAAGGGGGGGGCGAAAGTACACCGGGGAGCTGTTTTTT. Together with reference TRBV7-6 and TRBJ2-2, the CDR3 gives the full variable domain: GAGVSQSPRYKVTKRGQDVALRCDPISGHVSLYWYRQALGQGPEFLTYFNYEAQQDKSGLPNDRFSAERPEGSISTLTIQRTEQRDSAMYRCASSPRGGRKYTGELFFGEGSRLTVL.

This chain connects TRBV27 to TRBJ2-3; 12 nucleotides agree with TRBD2. V shed 2 bases and J 4 bases; nucleotides not matched to a gene: 1. The CDR3 contains 15 residues. Germline V gene sequence: CDR1 MNHEY, CDR2 SMNVEV (reference sequence). Here the CDR3 reads CASSLLAGGPDTQYF. CDR3 DNA: TGTGCCAGCAGTTTACTAGCGGGGGGGCCAGATACGCAGTATTTT.

This chain joins TRBV9 and TRBJ2-1; a possible D gene is TRBD2 (6 bases). The germline CDR1 and CDR2 sequences are SGDLS and YYNGEE. V was shortened by 3 bases and J by 10 bases, with 20 bases between the two germline ends. The CDR3 is 15 amino acids. This CDR3 reads CASSEGAGNVGEQFF. The CDR3 DNA follows: TGTGCCAGCAGCGAAGGGGCGGGAAACGTGGGGGAGCAGTTCTTC.

This chain uses TRBV19 with TRBJ2-7, with 8 bases lining up with TRBD1. V shed 4 bases and J 5 bases; nucleotides not matched to a gene: 4. Germline values: CDR1 LNHDA, CDR2 SQIVND (reference sequence). The CDR3 is 13 residues long. CDR3 coding DNA: TGTGCCAGTAGTACAGGGGGCGGCCACGAGCAGTACTTC. Its protein is CASSTGGGHEQYF.

The rearrangement joins TRBV2 to TRBJ1-2; maybe TRBD1 (5 bases). Germline V CDR1 and CDR2: SNHLY, FYNNEI. V lost 5 bases and J lost 8, with 12 bases in between. This CDR3 region has 12 residues. The CDR3 DNA reads TGTGCCAGCAGTCCGCAGGGCCAGGGCTACACCTTC. This codes for CASSPQGQGYTF. The full variable domain, rest sourced from reference TRBV2 and TRBJ1-2, is EPEVTQTPSHQVTQMGQEVILRCVPISNHLYFYWYRQILGQKVEFLVSFYNNEISEKSEIFDDQFSVERPDGSNFTLKIRSTKLEDSAMYFCASSPQGQGYTFGSGTRLTVV.

The genes are TRBV5-4 and TRBJ2-6; possible D gene TRBD1, 5 bases. Germline lookup yields CDR1 SGHNT and CDR2 YYREEE (reference sequence). This CDR3 has 16 residues. Deletions cut 4 bases from V and 3 bases from J, with 14 bases between. CDR3 loop: CASSPTALRGANVLTF. CDR3 DNA sequence: TGTGCCAGCAGCCCGACAGCTCTCCGTGGGGCCAACGTCCTGACTTTC.

This clone has a handful of counts. The V gene is TRBV27, the J gene TRBJ2-7; D may be TRBD2 (7 bases). Trimming removed 2 bases from V and 7 bases from J, with 15 bases in between. Germline CDR1 is MNHEY and CDR2 is SMNVEV (reference sequence). This CDR3 has 14 residues. The CDR3 reads CASSLRGRGDEQYF. As DNA, the CDR3 is TGTGCCAGCAGTTTAAGGGGGAGGGGTGATGAGCAGTACTTC.

V is TRBV11-2 and J is TRBJ2-7; the D gene is possibly TRBD1 (6 bases). V lost 2 bases and J 6 bases, leaving 17 bases between the germline ends. Germline V lookup: CDR1 SGHAT, CDR2 FQNNGV. This CDR3 spans 15 amino acids. DNA of the CDR3: TGTGCCAGCAGCTTAAACATGCGCAGGGGTGGCGAGCAGTACTTC. Protein sequence: CASSLNMRRGGEQYF.

V gene TRBV5-6 combines with J gene TRBJ2-3; TRBD1 is a possible D gene (5 bases). V was shortened by 0 bases and J by 5 bases, with 7 bases between the two germline ends. Germline CDR1 SGHDT, CDR2 YYEEEE. This CDR3 is built from 13 residues. As DNA, the CDR3 is TGTGCCAGCAGCTTGGGTAGGGGAGATACGCAGTATTTT. It specifies CASSLGRGDTQYF.

This chain links TRBV19 with TRBJ1-5, with 7 bases that match TRBD1. V was pared by 6 bases and J by 5 bases, with 4 bases of the junction left unmatched. From germline, CDR1 is LNHDA and CDR2 SQIVND (reference sequence). CDR3 size: 13 residues. In DNA form, the CDR3 reads TGTGCCAGTAGCGACAGGGTAGATCAGCCCCAGCATTTT. It is translated as CASSDRVDQPQHF.

V and J are TRBV9 and TRBJ1-1; possible D gene TRBD1, 6 bases. In germline, CDR1 is SGDLS, CDR2 YYNGEE. CDR3 length: 14 amino acids. The germline V and J ends were trimmed by 0 bases and 1 base, with 7 bases remaining between them. In nucleotides, the CDR3 is TGTGCCAGCAGCGTAGGGACAGCGAACACTGAAGCTTTCTTT. Amino acids: CASSVGTANTEAFF.

In nucleotides, the CDR3 is TGTGCCAGCAGCCCGGGGGGGACAGGGACCACTGAAGCTTTCTTT. It translates to CASSPGGTGTTEAFF. The V and J genes are TRBV11-3 and TRBJ1-1; 9 bases map to TRBD1. The CDR3 is 15 residues long. V shed 5 bases, J shed 4 bases, and the junction held 8 bases outside the gene matches. CDR1 and CDR2 from the germline V gene are SGHNT and YENEEA.

The rearrangement links TRBV18 to TRBJ2-3, with TRBD1 identical over 9 bases. Per the germline V gene, CDR1 is KGHSH and CDR2 is LQKENI. The CDR3 is made up of 16 amino acids. The trim removed 3 bases at V and 3 bases at J, leaving 7 bases unmatched. CDR3 DNA sequence: TGTGCCAGCTCACCGGCTTGGACAGGGGTGACAGATACGCAGTATTTT. This encodes CASSPAWTGVTDTQYF.